These T cell receptor beta chains were read from a single sample in a study of blood T cells in healthy people across ages. TCRdb fed the 5' RACE reads into MiXCR, producing one record per CDR3 protein. The sample has 550,000 to 750,000 distinct CDR3 sequences, around 21% seen once. Sequencing was carried out using blood. The source of these receptors is a man between 70 and 80 years old in good health. Both conserved end residues are part of each CDR3. The order of the fields is CDR3 protein, CDR3 DNA, clone size, V gene, J gene, D gene. The D gene is left open where the match is weak. The size field is filled for only some rows; it gives once, few, many or a size class.

CASSQVAGVKQYF,TGTGCCAGCAGCCAAGTAGCGGGAGTTAAGCAGTACTTC,-,TRBV14,TRBJ2-5,TRBD2
CASSYSTATLLLTF,TGTGCCAGCAGTTACTCCACGGCGACTTTGCTCCTGACTTTC,few,TRBV6-6,TRBJ2-6,-
CASSLGQGVSYNEQFF,TGTGCCAGCAGCTTAGGACAGGGGGTTTCCTACAATGAGCAGTTCTTC,-,TRBV7-8,TRBJ2-1,TRBD1
CAIRPGQVDGYTF,TGTGCCATCAGGCCCGGACAGGTGGATGGCTACACCTTC,few,TRBV10-3,TRBJ1-2,TRBD1
CSATSWNQETQYF,TGCAGTGCTACATCGTGGAACCAAGAGACCCAGTACTTC,few,TRBV20-1,TRBJ2-5,-
CASTPWRGTSGNYEQYF,TGTGCCAGCACCCCGTGGAGGGGAACTAGCGGGAACTACGAGCAGTACTTC,few,TRBV12-3/TRBV12-4,TRBJ2-7,TRBD2
CSAPGRPGFGSPLHF,TGCAGTGCTCCTGGGCGGCCGGGGTTTGGGTCACCCCTCCACTTT,-,TRBV20-1,TRBJ1-6,-
CASSVGSAPLGTEAFF,TGTGCCAGCAGCGTAGGTTCGGCGCCGTTGGGCACTGAAGCTTTCTTT,many,TRBV9,TRBJ1-1,-
CSASGAKNIQYF,TGCAGTGCTAGTGGAGCCAAAAACATTCAGTACTTC,-,TRBV20-1,TRBJ2-4,-
CASSSQGIEETQYF,TGCGCCAGCAGCTCGCAGGGCATAGAAGAGACCCAGTACTTC,few,TRBV5-1,TRBJ2-5,-
CASSQVSRYEQFF,TGTGCCAGCAGCCAAGTTTCGCGTTATGAGCAGTTCTTC,-,TRBV3-1,TRBJ2-1,-
CATSEQGSYNEQFF,TGTGCCACCAGTGAACAGGGCTCCTACAATGAGCAGTTCTTC,few,TRBV24-1,TRBJ2-1,-
CASSLLGGNSPLHF,TGTGCCAGCAGTCTTCTGGGGGGGAATTCACCCCTCCACTTT,many,TRBV12-3/TRBV12-4,TRBJ1-6,-
CASSETRGQGGKTQYF,TGTGCCAGCAGTGAGACAAGGGGACAGGGGGGAAAGACCCAGTACTTC,few,TRBV6-1,TRBJ2-5,TRBD1
CSAKPDPRANVLTF,TGCAGTGCTAAACCGGACCCCAGGGCCAACGTCCTGACTTTC,-,TRBV20-1,TRBJ2-6,-
CASSVDITDTYGYTF,TGTGCCAGCAGCGTAGATATAACGGACACCTATGGCTACACCTTC,few,TRBV9,TRBJ1-2,-
CASRRQGSETQYF,TGTGCCAGCAGGAGACAGGGGAGCGAGACCCAGTACTTC,few,TRBV6-1,TRBJ2-5,TRBD1
CASSLTGSGDEQFF,TGTGCCAGCAGCTTAACTGGTAGCGGGGATGAGCAGTTCTTC,-,TRBV7-3,TRBJ2-1,TRBD2
CSARVQTGLGSPLHF,TGCAGTGCTAGAGTCCAGACAGGGCTCGGTTCACCCCTCCACTTT,-,TRBV20-1,TRBJ1-6,TRBD1
CASSPDRAGETQYF,TGCGCCAGCAGCCCGGACAGGGCAGGGGAGACCCAGTACTTC,-,TRBV5-1,TRBJ2-5,TRBD1
CASSYSGGWWEGQNEQFF,TGTGCCAGCAGTTACTCGGGCGGTTGGTGGGAGGGCCAAAATGAGCAGTTCTTC,few,TRBV6-5,TRBJ2-1,TRBD2
CASREGVLNTEAFF,TGTGCCAGCAGGGAGGGGGTCCTGAACACTGAAGCTTTCTTT,-,TRBV12-3/TRBV12-4,TRBJ1-1,-
CASREQGAKGEKLFF,TGTGCCAGCAGGGAACAGGGGGCGAAAGGAGAAAAACTGTTTTTT,-,TRBV12-3/TRBV12-4,TRBJ1-4,TRBD1
CASIGLQGYGYTF,TGTGCCAGCATAGGGCTCCAGGGCTATGGCTACACCTTC,-,TRBV6-1,TRBJ1-2,-
CSARTSGRAGDTQYF,TGCAGTGCGAGGACTAGCGGGAGGGCAGGAGATACGCAGTATTTT,few,TRBV20-1,TRBJ2-3,TRBD2
CSATRGGLMNTEAFF,TGCAGTGCTACCAGGGGAGGCTTGATGAACACTGAAGCTTTCTTT,-,TRBV20-1,TRBJ1-1,-
CASSLGTSGHNEQFF,TGTGCCAGCAGCTTGGGGACTAGCGGGCACAATGAGCAGTTCTTC,-,TRBV7-8,TRBJ2-1,TRBD2
CASSSVDFYEQYF,TGTGCCAGCAGTTCAGTGGATTTCTACGAGCAGTACTTC,once,TRBV27,TRBJ2-7,-
CASSYKGAGNIQYF,TGTGCCAGCAGTTATAAGGGGGCGGGTAACATTCAGTACTTC,-,TRBV6-6,TRBJ2-4,TRBD1
CAISPRTQNEKLFF,TGTGCCATCAGCCCGAGAACACAGAATGAAAAACTGTTTTTT,-,TRBV7-9,TRBJ1-4,-
CSASGVEGAYEKLFF,TGCAGTGCTAGTGGGGTTGAGGGGGCATATGAGAAACTGTTTTTT,-,TRBV20-1,TRBJ1-4,TRBD1
CASSWTGQGDMETQYF,TGTGCCAGCAGCTGGACGGGACAGGGGGATATGGAGACCCAGTACTTC,-,TRBV7-8,TRBJ2-5,TRBD1
CASSPLDREETQYF,TGTGCCAGCAGCCCCTTGGACAGGGAAGAGACCCAGTACTTC,few,TRBV7-2,TRBJ2-5,TRBD1
CASRDGTGYEQYF,TGTGCCAGCAGGGACGGGACAGGCTACGAGCAGTACTTC,many,TRBV12-3/TRBV12-4,TRBJ2-7,TRBD1
CASSLVPGRETQYF,TGCGCCAGCAGCTTAGTCCCGGGCCGAGAGACCCAGTACTTC,few,TRBV5-1,TRBJ2-5,-
CASSQVPQPTSLNEQFF,TGCGCCAGCAGCCAAGTCCCCCAACCGACGAGCCTTAATGAGCAGTTCTTC,few,TRBV4-1,TRBJ2-1,-
CASSLEDRASYEQYF,TGTGCCAGCAGCTTGGAGGACAGGGCCTCCTACGAGCAGTACTTC,-,TRBV5-5,TRBJ2-7,TRBD1
CASSLDGGTPYEQYF,TGTGCCAGCAGCTTGGACGGTGGGACCCCCTACGAGCAGTACTTC,few,TRBV5-4,TRBJ2-7,-
CASSQALGGKRETPYF,TGCGCCAGCAGCCAAGCCCTCGGGGGAAAGAGGGAGACCCCGTACTTC,-,TRBV4-3,TRBJ2-5,-
CASSWGSYDTQYF,TGTGCCAGCAGCTGGGGAAGCTATGATACGCAGTATTTT,-,TRBV7-2,TRBJ2-3,-
CASSFVVGGPRETQYF,TGTGCCAGCAGCTTTGTCGTTGGAGGGCCACGGGAGACCCAGTACTTC,many,TRBV7-2,TRBJ2-5,-
CASRWGVQGGEQFF,TGCGCCAGCAGATGGGGGGTTCAGGGTGGTGAGCAGTTCTTC,-,TRBV5-1,TRBJ2-1,-